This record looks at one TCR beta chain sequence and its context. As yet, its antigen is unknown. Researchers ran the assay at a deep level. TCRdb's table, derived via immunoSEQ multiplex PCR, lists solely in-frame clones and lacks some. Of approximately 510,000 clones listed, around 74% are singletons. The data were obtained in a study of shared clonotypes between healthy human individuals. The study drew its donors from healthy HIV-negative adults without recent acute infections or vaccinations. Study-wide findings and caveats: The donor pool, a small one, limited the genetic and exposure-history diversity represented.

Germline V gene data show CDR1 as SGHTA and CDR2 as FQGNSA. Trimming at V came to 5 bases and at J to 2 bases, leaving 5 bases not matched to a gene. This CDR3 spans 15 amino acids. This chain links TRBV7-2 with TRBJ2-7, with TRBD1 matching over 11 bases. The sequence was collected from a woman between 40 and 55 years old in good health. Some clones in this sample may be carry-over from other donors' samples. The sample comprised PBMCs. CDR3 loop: CASSPRTGGTYEQYF. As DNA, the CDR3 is TGTGCCAGCAGCCCACGGACAGGGGGCACCTACGAGCAGTACTTC.